The 10 T cell receptor beta chains listed next were all sequenced from one sample in a study of blood T cell repertoires in COVID-19. Measured with immunoSEQ multiplex PCR; TCRdb has only the in-frame clones, and not every one. In the table there are some 270,000 clones, roughly nine tenths of which are singletons. Sequencing was carried out using peripheral blood. Receptors originate from a man in his fifties or sixties with acute or convalescent COVID-19.

The chain uses TRBV11-2 and TRBJ2-7, with D possibly being TRBD2 (5 bases). The CDR3 spans 14 residues. V lost 1 base to trimming and J lost 0 bases, with 7 bases between them. The germline V gene encodes CDR1 SGHAT and CDR2 FQNNGV. CDR3 in amino acids: CASSLAGYSYEQYF. In DNA form, the CDR3 reads TGTGCCAGCAGCTTAGCGGGATACTCCTACGAGCAGTACTTC.

The chain has TRBV12-3 or TRBV12-4 and TRBJ2-2; possibly TRBD1 for D (5 bases). Trimming shortened V by 6 bases and J by 4 bases, and 9 bases separated the two germline ends. The CDR3 totals 13 residues. The CDR3 here is CASSPDTTGELFF. The CDR3 bases are TGTGCCAGCAGCCCGGACACCACCGGGGAGCTGTTTTTT.

The chain combines TRBV5-8 with TRBJ2-3, with 7 bases aligning to TRBD2. The germline V gene encodes CDR1 SGHTS and CDR2 YDEGEE. The trim removed 3 bases at V and 2 bases at J, leaving 9 bases unmatched. This CDR3 has 16 residues. DNA of the CDR3: TGTGCCAGCAGCTCCTTAATGGCGGGGGACACAGATACGCAGTATTTT. This translates into CASSSLMAGDTDTQYF.

The gene calls are TRBV15 and TRBJ2-5, with 8 bases matching TRBD2. Germline lookup yields CDR1 LNHNV and CDR2 YYDKDF (reference sequence). The junction had 8 bases not matched to a gene; V was cut back by 5 bases and J by 0 bases. The CDR3 extends over 16 amino acids. The CDR3 spells CATSRGRGAYQETQYF. CDR3 sequence (DNA): TGTGCCACCAGCCGAGGGCGGGGGGCGTACCAAGAGACCCAGTACTTC.

This chain joins TRBV7-2 and TRBJ1-3; D ambiguous. Trimming pared 2 bases from V and 1 base from J, leaving 9 bases between. Looked up from germline, CDR1 is SGHTA and CDR2 is FQGNSA. The CDR3 sequence is 15 residues long. This CDR3 is CASSLNGFSGNTIYF. As DNA, the CDR3 is TGTGCCAGCAGCTTAAACGGGTTTTCTGGAAACACCATATATTTT. The entire variable domain, with the rest obtained from reference TRBV7-2 and TRBJ1-3, is as follows: GAGVSQSPSNKVTEKGKDVELRCDPISGHTALYWYRQSLGQGLEFLIYFQGNSAPDKSGLPSDRFSAERTGGSVSTLTIQRTQQEDSAVYLCASSLNGFSGNTIYFGEGSWLTVV.

The CDR3 DNA follows: TGTGCCAGCACCCCCTTCGGGCAGGGGGTCTCTGGCTACACCTTC. Its protein is CASTPFGQGVSGYTF. The genes are TRBV2 and TRBJ1-2; 7 bases agree with TRBD1. Unmatched junction bases numbered 15, after V lost 7 bases and J lost 7 bases. Germline CDR1 SNHLY, CDR2 FYNNEI. This CDR3 spans 15 amino acids.

The chain uses TRBV4-2 and TRBJ2-4, with TRBD2 matching 9 bases. CDR1 is LGHNA and CDR2 is YNFKEQ in the germline V gene. V shed 0 bases and J 4 bases; nucleotides not matched to a gene: 4. The CDR3 has 16 amino acids. The CDR3 sequence is CASSQDLAGEKNIQYF. The CDR3 region has the DNA TGTGCCAGCAGCCAAGATTTAGCGGGGGAAAAAAACATTCAGTACTTC.

The chain couples TRBV10-3 to TRBJ1-1; D call uncertain. V was clipped by 3 bases and J by 10 bases, with 12 bases between them. In germline, CDR1 is ENHRY, CDR2 SYGVKD. The CDR3 spans 12 residues. The CDR3 reads CAISDNPLRAFF. Written as DNA, the CDR3 is TGTGCCATCAGTGATAACCCCTTGCGAGCTTTCTTT.

V and J are TRBV25-1 and TRBJ1-5, with 7 bases lining up with TRBD1. This CDR3 comprises 15 residues. V was pared by 5 bases and J by 2 bases, with 6 bases of the junction left unmatched. Germline loops: CDR1 MGHDK, CDR2 SYGVNS. CDR3 sequence reads: CASSPRGSGNQPQHF. DNA of the CDR3: TGTGCCAGCAGTCCCAGGGGGAGTGGCAATCAGCCCCAGCATTTT.

This sequence joins TRBV25-1 and TRBJ1-1; TRBD1 aligns across 8 bases. In germline, CDR1 is MGHDK, CDR2 SYGVNS. V was pared by 9 bases and J by 1 base, with 7 bases of the junction left unmatched. This CDR3 has 14 amino acids. In nucleotides, the CDR3 is TGTGCCAGGGGGGACAGGTGGGAGAACACTGAAGCTTTCTTT. It encodes CARGDRWENTEAFF. Supplemented by reference TRBV25-1 and TRBJ1-1, the full variable domain reads EADIYQTPRYLVIGTGKKITLECSQTMGHDKMYWYQQDPGMELHLIHYSYGVNSTEKGDLSSESTVSRIRTEHFPLTLESARPSHTSQYLCARGDRWENTEAFFGQGTRLTVV.